These 25 T cell receptor beta chains were sequenced from one sample in a study of circulating tumor DNA in untreated peripheral T-cell lymphoma. Produced via immunoSEQ multiplex PCR; TCRdb's table is partial and in-frame only. The profile shows 9,500 to 13,000 clones, about 76% of them singletons. Specimen: tumor tissue. The source of these receptors is a human donor with peripheral T-cell lymphoma.

The J gene is TRBJ1-4, the V gene TRBV6-8; D is unresolved. The V end lost 4 bases, the J end lost 5 bases, and 11 bases lay between the germline ends. The CDR3 runs 14 residues. Germline lookup yields CDR1 MNHGY and CDR2 SAAAGT. The CDR3 loop is CASSSRTQNEKLFF. The CDR3 DNA reads TGTGCCAGCAGTTCCCGGACCCAGAATGAAAAACTGTTTTTT.

This chain uses TRBV6-8 with TRBJ1-3; D uncertain. Germline V gives CDR1 MNHGY, CDR2 SAAAGT. The V gene lost 10 bases and the J gene lost 0 bases, with 10 bases spanning the gap. The CDR3 runs 13 residues. CDR3 nucleotide sequence: TGTGCCACCCGAACCAACTCTGGAAACACCATATATTTT. Translating it yields CATRTNSGNTIYF.

The chain has TRBV7-5 and TRBJ2-7; the DNA was not compared with TRBD1, the D call given in the table. TRBV7-5 is annotated as a pseudogene. The CDR3 is 14 residues long. The CDR3 coding sequence is TGTGCCAGCAGCTTTGGACAGGGGCTCCACGAGCAGTACTTC. Translated: CASSFGQGLHEQYF.

The J gene is TRBJ2-3, the V gene TRBV15, with TRBD2 identical over 8 bases. The CDR3 extends over 16 amino acids. CDR1 and CDR2 from the germline V gene are LNHNV and YYDKDF (reference sequence). V lost 0 bases to trimming and J lost 0 bases; unmatched junction nucleotides: 2. CDR3 loop: CATSRDRGGSTDTQYF. The CDR3 nucleotides are TGTGCCACCAGCAGAGATCGGGGGGGGAGCACAGATACGCAGTATTTT.

This sequence joins TRBV29-1 and TRBJ1-2; 9 bases match TRBD1. Germline V CDR1 and CDR2: SQVTM, ANQGSEA. Unmatched junction bases numbered 11, after V lost 1 base and J lost 8 bases. This CDR3 is built from 15 residues. Here the CDR3 DNA reads TGCAGCGTTGAAGTAAGGGGACAGGGCAGAGACGGCTACACCTTC. This sequence encodes CSVEVRGQGRDGYTF.

This chain connects TRBV19 to TRBJ2-1; 8 positions agree with TRBD2. J gave up 9 bases and V 5 bases, and 9 bases lay outside the gene matches. Looked up from germline, CDR1 is LNHDA and CDR2 is SQIVND (reference sequence). The CDR3 consists of 14 residues. The CDR3 DNA is TGTGCCAGTAGTGTACTAGCGGAGGTTGCTGAGCAGTTCTTC. Encoded protein: CASSVLAEVAEQFF.

The CDR3: CASTLIEGRSGANVLTF. DNA of the CDR3: TGTGCCAGCACCCTAATCGAGGGGAGGAGTGGGGCCAACGTCCTGACTTTC. The chain links TRBV6-8 to TRBJ2-6; D is possibly TRBD2 (6 bases). The ends were cut back, 7 bases at V and 3 bases at J, with 19 bases in the middle. Germline V gene sequence: CDR1 MNHGY, CDR2 SAAAGT. The CDR3 sequence is 17 residues long.

The gene calls are TRBV14 and TRBJ2-5; D might be TRBD1 or TRBD2, each matching 6 bases. Germline CDR1 SGHDN, CDR2 FVKESK. The CDR3 has 13 amino acids. The V and J ends lost 5 bases and 5 bases respectively, with 12 bases between them. CDR3 DNA: TGTGCCAGCAGCTCGCCCGGGGGCGAGACCCAGTACTTC. This sequence encodes CASSSPGGETQYF.

The chain couples TRBV6-8 to TRBJ1-4; D is uncertain. Trimming took 4 bases from V and 4 from J, leaving 10 bases between them. The CDR3 consists of 14 residues. CDR1 and CDR2 (germline): MNHGY, SAAAGT. In DNA form, the CDR3 reads TGTGCCAGCAGTTTACAGTCGGGTAATGAAAAACTGTTTTTT. The encoded protein is CASSLQSGNEKLFF.

V is TRBV19 and J is TRBJ2-1; D perhaps matches TRBD2 (5 bases). Trimming shortened V by 0 bases and J by 9 bases, and 9 bases separated the two germline ends. Germline CDR1 LNHDA, CDR2 SQIVND (reference sequence). The CDR3 length is 13 residues. This chain's CDR3 is CASSIDQGGEQFF. The CDR3, as DNA: TGTGCCAGTAGTATAGATCAAGGAGGTGAGCAGTTCTTC.

The genes are TRBV11-3 and TRBJ1-6; 12 nucleotides agree with TRBD1. The germline gives CDR1 SGHNT, CDR2 YENEEA. V lost 5 bases, J lost 11 bases, and 4 bases stayed unmatched. The CDR3 runs 14 residues. The CDR3: CASSLGTGGAPLHF. CDR3 nucleotides: TGTGCCAGCAGCCTCGGGACAGGGGGCGCACCCCTCCACTTT. Full variable domain (outside the CDR3, taken from reference TRBV11-3 and TRBJ1-6): EAGVVQSPRYKIIEKKQPVAFWCNPISGHNTLYWYLQNLGQGPELLIRYENEEAVDDSQLPKDRFSAERLKGVDSTLKIQPAELGDSAVYLCASSLGTGGAPLHFGNGTRLTVT.

The rearrangement joins TRBV10-3 to TRBJ2-2; D perhaps matches TRBD2 (5 bases). From germline, CDR1 is ENHRY and CDR2 SYGVKD. CDR3 length: 15 residues. The ends were cut back, 7 bases at V and 1 base at J, with 13 bases in the middle. Here the CDR3 DNA reads TGTGCCATCAAGATGGACTCGCAGAACACCGGGGAGCTGTTTTTT. Translating it yields CAIKMDSQNTGELFF.

The chain has TRBV6-8 and TRBJ1-4; 9 positions agree with TRBD1. The CDR3 covers 14 residues. Germline CDR1 is MNHGY and CDR2 is SAAAGT. V shed 2 bases and J 10 bases; nucleotides not matched to a gene: 5. CDR3 in amino acids: CASSYGTGGGKLFF. DNA of the CDR3: TGTGCCAGCAGTTACGGTACAGGGGGCGGAAAACTGTTTTTT.

This clone was detected only a few times. CDR3 region: CASRPGQDSPLHF. The DNA for the CDR3 is TGTGCCAGCAGACCGGGACAGGATTCACCCCTCCACTTT. The chain carries TRBV6-8 and TRBJ1-6, with TRBD1 matching 8 bases. The germline V gene has CDR1 MNHGY and CDR2 SAAAGT. J gave up 8 bases and V 6 bases, and 3 bases lay outside the gene matches. The CDR3 covers 13 residues.

This chain links TRBV30 with TRBJ2-1; D is undetermined. CDR1 is GTSNPN and CDR2 is SVGIG in the germline V gene (reference sequence). CDR3 length: 11 residues. Trimming left V 2 bases short and J 10 bases short, with 9 bases between. The CDR3: CAWSYAGEQFF. In nucleotides, the CDR3 is TGTGCCTGGAGTTACGCCGGGGAGCAGTTCTTC.

The CDR3 DNA sequence: TGCGCCAGCAGCGACCGGGCCCTTGCGGGTAATGAAAAACTGTTTTTT. Encoded protein: CASSDRALAGNEKLFF. The chain has TRBV5-1 and TRBJ1-4; D is ambiguous. V was pared by 4 bases and J by 4 bases, with 17 bases between. CDR1 and CDR2 from the germline V gene are SGHRS and YFSETQ. The CDR3 extends over 16 amino acids.

V gene TRBV29-1 combines with J gene TRBJ1-1, with 12 bases lining up with TRBD1. CDR3 length: 13 residues. V lost 6 bases and J lost 6; bases outside the gene matches: 5. Germline lookup yields CDR1 SQVTM and CDR2 ANQGSEA. The chain's CDR3 is CSVRGTGGSEAFF. The CDR3 DNA reads TGCAGCGTGCGGGGGACAGGGGGCTCTGAAGCTTTCTTT. The full variable domain, in which reference TRBV29-1 and TRBJ1-1 provide the parts outside the CDR3, is SAVISQKPSRDICQRGTSLTIQCQVDSQVTMMFWYRQQPGQSLTLIATANQGSEATYESGFVIDKFPISRPNLTFSTLTVSNMSPEDSSIYLCSVRGTGGSEAFFGQGTRLTVV.

Comment on this clone: A junction boundary mismatches the germline segment, possibly from a read error. Written as DNA, the CDR3 is TGTGCCACTAGTTTCCCTAGCCTCCTTGCGGATACGCAGTATTTT. Translating it yields CATSFPSLLADTQYF. The chain is built from TRBV19 and TRBJ2-3; tentative D call: TRBD2 (5 bases). This CDR3 has 15 residues. CDR1 and CDR2 (germline): LNHDA, SQIVND (reference sequence).

The genes are TRBV14 and TRBJ1-2; TRBD1 aligns across 9 bases. The CDR3 is made up of 14 amino acids. Germline CDR1 and CDR2: SGHDN and FVKESK. V shed 6 bases and J 4 bases; nucleotides not matched to a gene: 6. The CDR3 is CASSRTGDFYGYTF. CDR3 sequence (DNA): TGTGCCAGCAGTCGGACAGGGGATTTCTATGGCTACACCTTC.

This rearrangement joins TRBV12-5 to TRBJ1-1; 7 nucleotides match TRBD1. Germline V gene lookup returns CDR1 LGHNT and CDR2 FRNRAP. The CDR3 totals 15 residues. The CDR3 is CARQQGGTDNTEAFF. The CDR3 nucleotides read TGTGCCAGGCAGCAGGGGGGGACGGACAACACTGAAGCTTTCTTT.

In this sample, this clone turned up a few times. J is TRBJ1-1 and V is TRBV19; 10 bases agree with TRBD1. The junction had 6 bases not matched to a gene; V was cut back by 4 bases and J by 7 bases. The germline CDR1 and CDR2 sequences are LNHDA and SQIVND (reference sequence). The CDR3 has 14 amino acids. The CDR3 spells CASSRVGQGDEAFF. In DNA form, the CDR3 reads TGTGCCAGTAGTAGAGTAGGACAGGGGGATGAAGCTTTCTTT.

This chain connects TRBV11-3 to TRBJ2-1; tentative D call: TRBD1 (5 bases). Germline lookup yields CDR1 SGHNT and CDR2 YENEEA. The CDR3 consists of 15 residues. Trimming stripped 3 bases from V and 2 bases from J, with 11 bases between. CDR3 residues: CASSLYTGPYNEQFF. The CDR3 DNA is TGTGCCAGCAGCTTGTATACAGGCCCCTACAATGAGCAGTTCTTC.

The chain employs TRBV28 and TRBJ2-7, with D maybe TRBD2 (6 bases). The CDR3 length is 13 residues. The V gene's germline CDR1 is MDHEN and CDR2 SYDVKM. The V and J ends lost 6 bases and 7 bases respectively, with 16 bases between them. The DNA for the CDR3 is TGTGCCAGCAGAACCGGGAGTCCGGCTGAGCAGTACTTC. Translating it yields CASRTGSPAEQYF. The full variable domain, with the rest looked up from reference TRBV28 and TRBJ2-7, is DVKVTQSSRYLVKRTGEKVFLECVQDMDHENMFWYRQDPGLGLRLIYFSYDVKMKEKGDIPEGYSVSREKKERFSLILESASTNQTSMYLCASRTGSPAEQYFGPGTRLTVT.

This chain links TRBV18 with TRBJ1-1; D gene unclear. The V gene lost 5 bases and the J gene lost 1 base, with 11 bases spanning the gap. Per the germline V gene, CDR1 is KGHSH and CDR2 is LQKENI. The CDR3 has 14 residues. The CDR3 region is CASSSTLRNTEAFF. The DNA of the CDR3 is TGTGCCAGCTCATCGACACTGCGGAACACTGAAGCTTTCTTT.

This clone has a single count. This chain connects TRBV6-8 to TRBJ2-1, with 7 positions matching TRBD2. Germline V lookup: CDR1 MNHGY, CDR2 SAAAGT. The CDR3 runs 17 residues. Trimming took 0 bases from V and 3 from J; bases not matched to a gene: 8. CDR3 DNA: TGTGCCAGCAGTTACTCCGGCCAGCGGGGCGTCTACAATGAGCAGTTCTTC. This gives the protein CASSYSGQRGVYNEQFF.